The source of this T cell receptor (beta chain) is a study of cytomegalovirus exposure and HLA in healthy donors. PCR primers comprised 60 Vbeta and 13 Jbeta primers. Clones were sequenced by immunoSEQ multiplex PCR, and TCRdb holds only the in-frame ones, with some missing. The data contain 150,000 to 200,000 clones, 80% of them singletons. CDR3 length equals 15 residues. Germline V lookup: CDR1 SGHAT, CDR2 FQNNGV. V lost 5 bases to trimming and J lost 0 bases; unmatched junction nucleotides: 5. The sequenced material came from PBMCs. This sequence was found in a woman between 40 and 55 years old in good health and CMV-seronegative. The chain is built from TRBV11-2 and TRBJ2-3; the match to TRBD1 covers 7 bases. CDR3 coding DNA: TGTGCCAGCAGCCCGGACAGGTCTAGCACAGATACGCAGTATTTT. Translating it yields CASSPDRSSTDTQYF. The entire variable domain, with the rest obtained from reference TRBV11-2 and TRBJ2-3, is as follows: EAGVAQSPRYKIIEKRQSVAFWCNPISGHATLYWYQQILGQGPKLLIQFQNNGVVDDSQLPKDRFSAERLKGVDSTLKIQPAKLEDSAVYLCASSPDRSSTDTQYFGPGTRLTVL.